The rows below give T cell receptor beta chains drawn from one sample of a study of cytomegalovirus exposure and HLA in healthy donors. Using immunoSEQ multiplex PCR, the repertoire was profiled, and TCRdb retains in-frame clones only, with some absent. The sample lists roughly 330,000 clones, around 90% occurring once. The sequenced sample was PBMCs. The receptors were sampled from a woman aged 30 to 39 in good health and CMV-seropositive. Both conserved end residues are part of each CDR3. Each record gives: V gene, clone size, J gene, D gene, CDR3 protein, CDR3 DNA. D genes are given only for firm matches. Size values are once, few and many counts, or a class for expanded clones, and some rows have none.

>TRBV21-1|.|TRBJ1-5|.
CASSTSTGAHQPQHF
TGTGCCAGCAGCACTAGCACAGGTGCCCATCAGCCCCAGCATTTT
>TRBV29-1|.|TRBJ1-1|.
CSGAQLRNTEAFF
TGCAGCGGAGCTCAACTTCGGAACACTGAAGCTTTCTTT
>TRBV5-6|.|TRBJ2-2|TRBD1
CASSPATGGGTGELFF
TGTGCCAGCAGCCCCGCAACAGGGGGCGGCACCGGGGAGCTGTTTTTT
>TRBV13|.|TRBJ2-7|.
CASSTMAAELKPYEQYF
TGTGCCAGCAGCACTATGGCGGCGGAGCTAAAACCCTACGAGCAGTACTTC
>TRBV6-1|.|TRBJ1-4|.
CASSESPSSATNEKLFF
TGTGCCAGCAGTGAATCCCCTTCTTCTGCAACTAATGAAAAACTGTTTTTT
>TRBV30|.|TRBJ2-1|.
CAWMEGTLPQFF
TGTGCCTGGATGGAGGGAACCCTGCCGCAGTTCTTC
>TRBV7-8|.|TRBJ1-2|.
CASSLGTSGYTF
TGTGCCAGCAGCCTTGGAACGAGCGGCTACACCTTC
>TRBV13|.|TRBJ2-1|.
CASSLLADNEQFF
TGTGCCAGCAGCTTATTGGCAGACAATGAGCAGTTCTTC
>TRBV28|.|TRBJ2-1|.
CATLALSSYNEQFF
TGTGCCACACTAGCTCTTAGCTCCTACAATGAGCAGTTCTTC
>TRBV13|few|TRBJ1-3|.
CASSLSGNTIYF
TGTGCCAGCAGCTTATCTGGAAACACCATATATTTT
>TRBV7-3|.|TRBJ2-2|.
CASSLRSWGRVEAGELFF
TGTGCCAGCAGCTTAAGATCCTGGGGCAGAGTCGAAGCCGGGGAGCTGTTTTTT
>TRBV5-4|.|TRBJ1-4|.
CASSLGGPGDEKLFF
TGTGCCAGCAGCTTGGGAGGTCCCGGAGATGAAAAACTGTTTTTT
>TRBV7-2|.|TRBJ2-3|TRBD2
CASSRPAGYTDTQYF
TGTGCCAGCAGCCGACCAGCGGGATACACAGATACGCAGTATTTT
>TRBV7-7|.|TRBJ1-3|.
CASSLVRESLLLTGNTIYF
TGTGCCAGCAGCTTAGTTCGCGAGTCACTGCTTTTGACTGGAAACACCATATATTTT
>TRBV30|.|TRBJ1-1|.
CAWSRETNTEAFF
TGTGCCTGGAGCAGAGAAACGAACACTGAAGCTTTCTTT
>TRBV4-3|.|TRBJ1-2|.
CASSQDSVLYGYTF
TGCGCCAGCAGCCAAGATTCCGTCTTGTATGGCTACACCTTC
>TRBV4-1|.|TRBJ1-1|TRBD1
CASSPIPGQGMNTEAFF
TGCGCCAGCAGCCCCATCCCGGGACAGGGTATGAACACTGAAGCTTTCTTT
>TRBV11-2|.|TRBJ2-7|.
CASSLNLGRGGEQYF
TGTGCCAGCAGCTTAAATCTGGGCAGGGGCGGCGAGCAGTACTTC
>TRBV7-8|.|TRBJ1-2|TRBD1
CASSSDRSNYGYTF
TGTGCCAGCAGCTCGGACAGGTCTAACTATGGCTACACCTTC
>TRBV30|.|TRBJ1-5|.
CAWSTAGTGLGQPQHF
TGTGCCTGGAGTACCGCGGGAACCGGTTTGGGTCAGCCCCAGCATTTT
>TRBV13|.|TRBJ2-7|TRBD1
CASSSRQGRSSYEQYF
TGTGCCAGCAGCTCTAGACAGGGTCGCAGCTCCTACGAGCAGTACTTC
>TRBV13|.|TRBJ1-2|TRBD1
CASSPTGTDGYTF
TGTGCCAGCAGCCCTACCGGGACAGACGGCTACACCTTC
>TRBV7-6|.|TRBJ1-2|.
CASSYLDSNDGYTF
TGTGCCAGCAGCTACCTGGACAGTAATGACGGCTACACCTTC
>TRBV27|.|TRBJ2-4|.
CASRVDRTYKNIQYF
TGTGCCAGCAGGGTCGACAGGACGTATAAAAACATTCAGTACTTC
>TRBV19|.|TRBJ2-7|TRBD2
CASSIAGGRIYEQYF
TGTGCCAGTAGTATTGCGGGGGGTCGTATCTACGAGCAGTACTTC
>TRBV27|.|TRBJ2-1|.
CASSLYQYNEQFF
TGTGCCAGCAGTTTGTACCAATACAATGAGCAGTTCTTC
>TRBV6-1|.|TRBJ2-1|TRBD2
CASSEVGLAGGQQFF
TGTGCCAGCAGTGAAGTGGGACTAGCGGGGGGCCAGCAGTTCTTC
>TRBV4-3|few|TRBJ1-2|.
CASSPLGGADGYTF
TGCGCCAGCAGCCCCTTAGGGGGGGCGGATGGCTACACCTTC
>TRBV13|.|TRBJ2-3|TRBD1
CASSPTGWGVNSTDTQYF
TGTGCCAGCAGCCCGACAGGGTGGGGTGTAAATAGCACAGATACGCAGTATTTT
>TRBV7-2|.|TRBJ1-2|TRBD1
CASSFPATGDRSTAF
TGTGCCAGCAGCTTCCCGGCAACAGGGGACCGCTCGACAGCCTTC
>TRBV9|.|TRBJ2-1|.
CASSVATGYNEQFF
TGTGCCAGCAGCGTAGCTACAGGGTACAATGAGCAGTTCTTC
>TRBV7-7|.|TRBJ2-1|.
CASSLGAGYNEQFF
TGTGCCAGCAGCTTAGGTGCAGGGTACAATGAGCAGTTCTTC
>TRBV7-8|.|TRBJ1-1|.
CASSLTPDKNTEAFF
TGTGCCAGCAGCTTGACGCCTGACAAGAACACTGAAGCTTTCTTT
>TRBV23-1|once|TRBJ2-7|.
CASGRGGRYYEQYF
TGCGCCAGCGGCAGGGGCGGGCGGTACTACGAGCAGTACTTC
>TRBV30|.|TRBJ1-5|TRBD1
CAWRDRGRGSNQPQHF
TGTGCCTGGAGGGACAGGGGGCGAGGGAGCAATCAGCCCCAGCATTTT
>TRBV5-4|few|TRBJ1-6|TRBD1
CASSNGTVYNSPLHF
TGTGCCAGCAGCAACGGGACAGTTTATAATTCACCCCTCCACTTT
>TRBV13|.|TRBJ2-7|TRBD2
CASSGGLAGYEQYF
TGTGCCAGCAGCGGGGGACTAGCGGGATACGAGCAGTACTTC
>TRBV2|.|TRBJ2-7|TRBD1
CASWNFRDRRDEQYF
TGTGCCAGCTGGAACTTCCGGGACAGAAGGGACGAGCAGTACTTC
>TRBV7-9|.|TRBJ2-7|.
CASSLGPRQDYEQYF
TGTGCCAGCAGCTTAGGCCCCCGGCAGGATTACGAGCAGTACTTC
>TRBV6-5|.|TRBJ2-7|.
CASSPPGLLLYEQYF
TGTGCCAGCAGTCCTCCTGGACTACTCCTCTACGAGCAGTACTTC
>TRBV4-3|.|TRBJ2-7|TRBD2
CASSQGTSGGYEQYF
TGCGCCAGCAGCCAAGGTACTAGCGGGGGATACGAGCAGTACTTC
>TRBV5-6|few|TRBJ1-5|.
CASSLSGRQQPQHF
TGTGCCAGCAGCTTGAGTGGGAGGCAACAGCCCCAGCATTTT
>TRBV18|.|TRBJ1-5|TRBD1
CASSLGTVYSNQPQHF
TGTGCCAGCTCACTGGGGACAGTTTATAGCAATCAGCCCCAGCATTTT